The text below deals with one TCR beta chain. The record originates from a study of T cells expressing NK-cell markers. Overall study: Each TCR beta repertoire originated in sorted T cells that were CD3+CD56+NKG2C+, CD3+CD56+NKG2C- or CD3+CD56-NKG2C+. There were seven HCMV-seropositive donors and one seronegative donor among the eight sequenced.

The cDNA for TCR beta came from 5'RACE template switching with UMIs. For each CDR3 protein, TCRdb gives one entry from its re-call of the 5' RACE reads, without DNA. The sample table sets out approximately 460,000 distinct CDR3 sequences. Germline-derived CDR1 and CDR2 are MNHEY and SMNVEV (reference sequence). The CDR3 is 16 residues long. The source material was blood T cells: a sorted CD56 or NKG2C T cell subset, CD4+ or CD8+ T cells, or bulk PBMC T cells (not recorded which). The TCR sequence derives from a woman aged 18 to 75 in good health. The chain has TRBV27 and TRBJ1-2. The chain's CDR3 is CASSSLGEGLVRGYTF.